The T cell receptor (beta chain) under discussion was sequenced for a study of cytomegalovirus exposure and HLA in healthy donors. V was shortened by 4 bases and J by 3 bases, with 12 bases between the two germline ends. The CDR3 has 15 residues. CDR1 and CDR2 (germline): KGHSH, LQKENI. Concerning this clone itself: The antigen is not known.

Findings and caveats of the study: Some TCR beta chains (about 180 of them) were listed as cytomegalovirus-associated.

Data came from immunoSEQ multiplex PCR; TCRdb stores just in-frame clones and leaves some out. The sample shows under 95,000 clones, more than 75% of them seen only once. The V call is TRBV18, the J call TRBJ1-4; D may be TRBD1 (6 bases). The origin of this receptor is a man aged 25-40 years in good health and CMV-seronegative. The sequenced material came from PBMCs. The CDR3 DNA is TGTGCCAGCTCACTCGACAGGTCCCCTAATGAAAAACTGTTTTTT. Translation: CASSLDRSPNEKLFF.